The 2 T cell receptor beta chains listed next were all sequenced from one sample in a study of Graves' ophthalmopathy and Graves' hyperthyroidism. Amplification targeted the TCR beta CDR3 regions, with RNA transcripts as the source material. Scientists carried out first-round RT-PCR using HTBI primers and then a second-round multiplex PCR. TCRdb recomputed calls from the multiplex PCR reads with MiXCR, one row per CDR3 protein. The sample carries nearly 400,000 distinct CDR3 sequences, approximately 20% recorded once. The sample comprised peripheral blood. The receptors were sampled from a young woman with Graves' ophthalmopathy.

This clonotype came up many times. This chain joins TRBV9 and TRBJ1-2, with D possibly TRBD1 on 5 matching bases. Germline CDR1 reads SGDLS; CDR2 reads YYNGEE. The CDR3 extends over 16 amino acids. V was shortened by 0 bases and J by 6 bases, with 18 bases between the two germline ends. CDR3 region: CASSVGGVGPSDGYTF. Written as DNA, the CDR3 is TGTGCCAGCAGCGTAGGAGGGGTCGGGCCCTCGGATGGCTACACCTTC.

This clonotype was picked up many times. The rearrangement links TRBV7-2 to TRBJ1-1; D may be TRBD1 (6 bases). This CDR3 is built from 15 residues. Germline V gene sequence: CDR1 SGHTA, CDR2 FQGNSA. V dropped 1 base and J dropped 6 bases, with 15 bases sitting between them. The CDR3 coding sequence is TGTGCCAGCAGCTTAGTAGGGGGAATAGGGGCTGAAGCTTTCTTT. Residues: CASSLVGGIGAEAFF. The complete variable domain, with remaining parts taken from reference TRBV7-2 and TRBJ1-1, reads GAGVSQSPSNKVTEKGKDVELRCDPISGHTALYWYRQSLGQGLEFLIYFQGNSAPDKSGLPSDRFSAERTGGSVSTLTIQRTQQEDSAVYLCASSLVGGIGAEAFFGQGTRLTVV.